Detailed here is one T cell receptor beta chain. As yet, its antigen is unknown. Approximately 98,000 TCR templates per sample were assayed. The method was immunoSEQ multiplex PCR; TCRdb's version includes in-frame clones alone and lacks a portion of them. The sample lists approximately 100,000 clones, roughly 92% occurring once. This sample was included in a study of siplizumab effects on memory and regulatory T cells. Study-level results: Naive T cells, seemingly more diverse than memory cells, seemed major alloresponse contributors. Treatment with siplizumab left mappable alloreactive CD4+ clones averaging roughly 69% Treg-derived, compared with over 25% in controls.

The CDR3 is 16 amino acids. The V and J ends lost 3 bases and 6 bases respectively, with 18 bases between them. The germline CDR1 and CDR2 sequences are MNHNS and SASEGT. This chain connects TRBV6-1 to TRBJ2-1, with D perhaps TRBD1 (5 bases). The material sequenced was Tregs sorted from blood. This sequence originates from a human donor in good health. CDR3 DNA sequence: TGTGCCAGCAGTGATGTACGCAGGCAGGGTATCAATGAGCAGTTCTTC. Protein product: CASSDVRRQGINEQFF.